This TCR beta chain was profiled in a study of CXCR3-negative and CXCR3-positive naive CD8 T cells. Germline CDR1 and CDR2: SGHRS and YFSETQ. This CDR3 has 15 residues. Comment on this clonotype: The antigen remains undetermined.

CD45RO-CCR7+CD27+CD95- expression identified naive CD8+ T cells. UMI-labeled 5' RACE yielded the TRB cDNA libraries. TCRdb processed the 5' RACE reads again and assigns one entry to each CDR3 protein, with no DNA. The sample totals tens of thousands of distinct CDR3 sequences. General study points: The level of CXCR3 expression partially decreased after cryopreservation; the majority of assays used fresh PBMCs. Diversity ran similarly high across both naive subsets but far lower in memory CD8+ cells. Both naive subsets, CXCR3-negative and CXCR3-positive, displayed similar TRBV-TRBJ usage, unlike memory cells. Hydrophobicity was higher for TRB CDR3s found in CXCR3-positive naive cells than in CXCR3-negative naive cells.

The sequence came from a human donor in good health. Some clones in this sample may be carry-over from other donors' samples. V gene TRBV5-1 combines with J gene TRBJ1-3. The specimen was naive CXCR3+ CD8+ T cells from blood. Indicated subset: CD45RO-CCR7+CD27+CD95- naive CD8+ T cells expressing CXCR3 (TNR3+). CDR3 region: CASSLERVSGNTIYF.